This TCR beta chain was documented in a study of shared clonotypes between healthy human individuals. In the authors' workflow: Owing to the provision of junction-only sequences devoid of quality scores by immunoSEQ, filtering differed. Measured with immunoSEQ multiplex PCR; TCRdb has only the in-frame clones, and not every one. That table supplies the V and J calls and clone size; D and trimming were determined from the DNA. The table records more than 2 million clones, 85% to 95% of them present only once. In the case of this clone: Its antigen remains unidentified.

Per the germline V gene, CDR1 is SNHLY and CDR2 is FYNNEI. V lost 4 bases to trimming and J lost 9 bases, with 19 bases between them. The CDR3 contains 14 residues. Study-wide points: Only blood was sampled, and tissue TCR repertoires likely differ from blood ones. Around 4.7% of naive CD4 clonotypes were shared across a handful of donors. In general, naive subsets displayed greater estimated richness than memory subsets did.

Sequenced material: naive CD4+ T cells sorted from blood. Documented subset: CD45RA+ positively selected. The genes are TRBV2 and TRBJ2-7, with a tentative D call TRBD1 (5 bases). The clonotype originates from a young man in good health. CDR3 residues: CASSGSQGRLWQYF. CDR3 nucleotide sequence: TGTGCCAGCAGTGGATCTCAGGGTCGGTTATGGCAGTACTTC.